These 27 T cell receptor beta chains were all obtained from the same sample, sequenced in a study of multiple sclerosis patients with progressive multifocal leukoencephalopathy. Time point: around eleven months of natalizumab therapy. The table came from immunoSEQ multiplex PCR; TCRdb's copy has only in-frame clones and leaves some out. The profile covers 24,000 or so clones, with roughly 90% appearing a single time and approximately 2.4% taken by the ten largest. The sample was PBMCs, taken from a patient treated with natalizumab. The origin of the receptors is a man between 25 and 39 years old with multiple sclerosis.

The gene calls are TRBV11-2 and TRBJ2-5; no firm D call. CDR1 and CDR2 (germline): SGHAT, FQNNGV. This CDR3 has 12 residues. Trimming cost V 1 base and J 4 bases, with 4 bases left between them. The CDR3 DNA is TGTGCCAGCAGCTTAGGGTTAGAGACCCAGTACTTC. This codes for CASSLGLETQYF.

The V and J genes are TRBV7-9 and TRBJ2-5; D gene ambiguous. CDR1 is SEHNR, CDR2 FQNEAQ, per germline (reference sequence). This CDR3 is 13 amino acids long. Trimming removed 4 bases at V and 3 bases at J, with 9 bases between. CDR3 in amino acids: CASSSYIKETQYF. The CDR3 bases are TGTGCCAGCAGCTCATACATAAAAGAGACCCAGTACTTC.

This chain links TRBV19 with TRBJ1-4, with no clear D. V lost 4 bases and J lost 3, with 12 bases in between. Germline V gene lookup returns CDR1 LNHDA and CDR2 SQIVND (reference sequence). The CDR3 consists of 15 residues. The CDR3 sequence is CASSRSGPSNEKLFF. CDR3 nucleotides: TGTGCCAGTAGTAGATCCGGGCCCTCTAATGAAAAACTGTTTTTT. Based on the CDR3 plus reference TRBV19 and TRBJ1-4, the full variable domain is DGGITQSPKYLFRKEGQNVTLSCEQNLNHDAMYWYRQDPGQGLRLIYYSQIVNDFQKGDIAEGYSVSREKKESFPLTVTSAQKNPTAFYLCASSRSGPSNEKLFFGSGTQLSVL.

The genes are TRBV7-8 and TRBJ2-7; 9 bases line up with TRBD2. The germline CDR1 and CDR2 sequences are SGHVS and FQNEAQ. The junction had 5 bases not matched to a gene; V was cut back by 1 base and J by 4 bases. This CDR3 has 15 amino acids. As DNA, the CDR3 is TGTGCCAGCAGCTTAGAGGGACTAGCAGCTTACGAGCAGTACTTC. Its translation is CASSLEGLAAYEQYF.

This chain joins TRBV5-8 and TRBJ1-4, with 8 bases that match TRBD1. CDR3 length: 16 amino acids. Germline CDR1 reads SGHTS; CDR2 reads YDEGEE. Trimming cost V 2 bases and J 2 bases; bases outside gene matches: 5. In nucleotides, the CDR3 is TGTGCCAGCAGCTTCGGCTACAGGGGGACTAATGAAAAACTGTTTTTT. Its protein product is CASSFGYRGTNEKLFF. The variable domain in full, completed from reference TRBV5-8 and TRBJ1-4, reads EAGVTQSPTHLIKTRGQQATLRCSPISGHTSVYWYQQALGLGLQFLLWYDEGEERNRGNFPPRFSGRQFPNYSSELNVNALELEDSALYLCASSFGYRGTNEKLFFGSGTQLSVL.

This chain joins TRBV5-6 and TRBJ2-1, with D perhaps matching TRBD1 (7 bases). The CDR3 is 13 amino acids. V was shortened by 1 base and J by 8 bases, with 10 bases between the two germline ends. CDR1 and CDR2 (germline): SGHDT, YYEEEE. The CDR3 loop reads CASSLQGGDEQFF. The CDR3 nucleotides are TGTGCCAGCAGCTTGCAGGGGGGCGATGAGCAGTTCTTC.

The chain couples TRBV4-3 to TRBJ2-6; no definite D call. V was trimmed by 0 bases and J by 0 bases, leaving 6 bases between them. CDR3 length: 16 amino acids. Germline V gene lookup returns CDR1 LGHNA and CDR2 YSLEER. As DNA, the CDR3 is TGCGCCAGCAGCCAAGAGGGTAGCTCTGGGGCCAACGTCCTGACTTTC. Translated: CASSQEGSSGANVLTF.

In DNA form, the CDR3 reads TGTGCCAGCAGCCCGACGGGGGGCGTAGGGACCGGGGAGCTGTTTTTT. Translating gives CASSPTGGVGTGELFF. The rearrangement joins TRBV9 to TRBJ2-2; D may be TRBD2 (7 bases). This CDR3 contains 16 residues. CDR1 and CDR2 (germline): SGDLS, YYNGEE. V lost 4 bases, J lost 5 bases, and 18 bases lay in between.

This chain uses TRBV30 with TRBJ1-6, with a weak D call TRBD1 (6 bases). The CDR3 totals 13 residues. Germline V gene lookup returns CDR1 GTSNPN and CDR2 SVGIG (reference sequence). The ends were cut back, 2 bases at V and 8 bases at J, with 10 bases in the middle. The CDR3 region has the DNA TGTGCCTGGAGTCGGACAGCCTATTCACCCCTCCACTTT. Protein sequence: CAWSRTAYSPLHF.

The genes are TRBV6-1 and TRBJ2-7; 12 bases fit TRBD1. The J segment lost 2 bases and the V segment lost 5 bases, leaving 1 base of the junction unmatched. CDR1 and CDR2 (germline): MNHNS, SASEGT. CDR3 length: 14 amino acids. The CDR3 reads CASSWDRGPYEQYF. The CDR3 bases are TGTGCCAGCAGTTGGGACAGGGGGCCCTACGAGCAGTACTTC.

The chain carries TRBV30 and TRBJ2-5, with 9 positions matching TRBD2. The CDR3 has 14 amino acids. V shed 3 bases, J shed 7 bases, and the junction held 9 bases outside the gene matches. CDR1 is GTSNPN, CDR2 SVGIG, per germline (reference sequence). DNA for the CDR3: TGTGCCTGGAGAGGGCTAGCGGGAAGGGGGACCCAGTACTTC. This encodes CAWRGLAGRGTQYF.

The chain uses TRBV4-3 and TRBJ2-3; no definite D call. Trimming took off 1 base at V and 4 bases at J, with 12 bases between the two ends. The germline CDR1 and CDR2 sequences are LGHNA and YSLEER. There are 15 residues in the CDR3. The CDR3 DNA is TGCGCCAGCAGCCAAGCCCGGTCGGGTGCAGATACGCAGTATTTT. Translated: CASSQARSGADTQYF.

The rearrangement joins TRBV4-1 to TRBJ1-2, with D perhaps TRBD1 (5 bases). The ends were cut back, 0 bases at V and 3 bases at J, with 11 bases in the middle. The CDR3 is made up of 15 amino acids. The germline V gene has CDR1 MGHRA and CDR2 YSYEKL. Here the CDR3 DNA reads TGCGCCAGCAGCCAAGATGTGGGCAGGGACTATGGCTACACCTTC. This translates into CASSQDVGRDYGYTF.

This chain joins TRBV27 and TRBJ2-7, with D uncertain. Trimming pared 5 bases from V and 0 bases from J, leaving 11 bases between. Germline loops: CDR1 MNHEY, CDR2 SMNVEV (reference sequence). This CDR3 comprises 14 residues. CDR3 coding DNA: TGTGCCAGCAGTCCCCGGCCGGCCTCCTACGAGCAGTACTTC. Amino acid sequence: CASSPRPASYEQYF.

V gene TRBV2 combines with J gene TRBJ2-5; D ambiguous. The V gene's germline CDR1 is SNHLY and CDR2 FYNNEI. The CDR3 spans 11 residues. The CDR3 DNA sequence: TGTGCAGCACACGGACAAGAGACCCAGTACTTC. The encoded protein is CAAHGQETQYF.

The V and J genes are TRBV2 and TRBJ2-1; 10 nucleotides agree with TRBD2. V trimming: 10 bases; J trimming: 8 bases; junction bases outside the gene matches: 14. Germline V gives CDR1 SNHLY, CDR2 FYNNEI. The CDR3 loop spans 15 amino acids. CDR3 in DNA: TGTGCCACCAAGGCTCTAGCGGGAGTCGTAGATGAGCAGTTCTTC. Translated: CATKALAGVVDEQFF.

This rearrangement joins TRBV4-3 to TRBJ1-4, with a weak D call TRBD1 (6 bases). The CDR3 sequence is 16 residues long. The V gene lost 6 bases and the J gene lost 8 bases, with 22 bases spanning the gap. In germline, CDR1 is LGHNA, CDR2 YSLEER. Written as DNA, the CDR3 is TGCGCCAGCAGTGGGGGGCCGGGCGTCTCGGAAGAAAAACTGTTTTTT. Encoded protein: CASSGGPGVSEEKLFF.

The chain uses TRBV6-1 and TRBJ2-5; 12 positions agree with TRBD1. CDR3 length equals 14 residues. The V and J ends lost 8 bases and 11 bases, in that order; junction bases with no gene match: 12. Looked up from germline, CDR1 is MNHNS and CDR2 is SASEGT. The CDR3 DNA is TGTGCCAGCCGACCGGGACAGGGGGCTTGGGAGCAGTACTTC. Translating gives CASRPGQGAWEQYF.

The gene calls are TRBV13 and TRBJ2-2, with 8 positions matching TRBD1. The CDR3 extends over 13 amino acids. Trimming cost V 6 bases and J 10 bases; bases outside gene matches: 7. The germline gives CDR1 PRHDT, CDR2 FYEKMQ (reference sequence). CDR3 in DNA: TGTGCCAGCAGTTTGGACAGGGCCCCGGAGCTGTTTTTT. Protein product: CASSLDRAPELFF.

The chain has TRBV7-2 and TRBJ2-7; D gene uncertain. The CDR3 length is 15 residues. With 6 bases removed from V and 5 bases from J, the gap between germline ends came to 20 bases. Germline V CDR1 and CDR2: SGHTA, FQGNSA. The CDR3 loop is CASSSPWGPLNEQYF. CDR3 DNA: TGTGCCAGCAGTAGCCCGTGGGGTCCCCTAAACGAGCAGTACTTC. The full variable domain, its missing parts supplied by reference TRBV7-2 and TRBJ2-7, is GAGVSQSPSNKVTEKGKDVELRCDPISGHTALYWYRQSLGQGLEFLIYFQGNSAPDKSGLPSDRFSAERTGGSVSTLTIQRTQQEDSAVYLCASSSPWGPLNEQYFGPGTRLTVT.

This chain uses TRBV19 with TRBJ2-2, with TRBD2 as a possible D gene (6 bases). Germline V gives CDR1 LNHDA, CDR2 SQIVND (reference sequence). This CDR3 spans 13 amino acids. V was shortened by 7 bases and J by 4 bases, with 10 bases between the two germline ends. The CDR3 sequence: CASTQRVTGELFF. For the CDR3, the DNA is TGTGCCAGTACGCAGCGGGTCACCGGGGAGCTGTTTTTT.

In DNA form, the CDR3 reads TGTGCCAGCAGCGTGGGTGAAGGGGGGCATAATGAAAAACTGTTTTTT. Residues: CASSVGEGGHNEKLFF. The chain couples TRBV9 to TRBJ1-4, with D perhaps TRBD1 (6 bases). The CDR3 contains 16 residues. CDR1 and CDR2 (germline): SGDLS, YYNGEE. Trimming stripped 2 bases from V and 4 bases from J, with 15 bases between.

The rearrangement links TRBV11-3 to TRBJ1-1; D remains unclear. Germline lookup yields CDR1 SGHNT and CDR2 YENEEA. Trimming left V 2 bases short and J 5 bases short, with 12 bases between. This CDR3 spans 14 amino acids. Here the CDR3 DNA reads TGTGCCAGCAGCTTATACGCGCCGGGGACTGAAGCTTTCTTT. It specifies CASSLYAPGTEAFF.

The chain links TRBV28 to TRBJ1-1, with unresolved D. This CDR3 region has 13 residues. Germline CDR1 reads MDHEN; CDR2 reads SYDVKM. Trimming removed 2 bases from V and 0 bases from J, with 4 bases in between. CDR3 coding DNA: TGTGCCAGCAGTTTAAATATGAACACTGAAGCTTTCTTT. Its protein is CASSLNMNTEAFF.

This clone was seen only once. The chain couples TRBV13 to TRBJ2-1; unclear D gene. CDR1 is PRHDT, CDR2 FYEKMQ, per germline (reference sequence). CDR3 length equals 14 residues. Trimming removed 5 bases from V and 3 bases from J, with 11 bases in between. DNA of the CDR3: TGTGCCAGCAGCCCTAGGACGGACTACAATGAGCAGTTCTTC. It is translated as CASSPRTDYNEQFF.

The chain recombines TRBV13 with TRBJ2-2; D ambiguous. This CDR3 region has 15 residues. Germline CDR1 is PRHDT and CDR2 is FYEKMQ (reference sequence). The ends were cut back, 3 bases at V and 3 bases at J, with 11 bases in the middle. The DNA for the CDR3 is TGTGCCAGCAGCTTTTGGGCAGATTACACCGGGGAGCTGTTTTTT. Amino acids: CASSFWADYTGELFF. Variable domain in full (rest from reference TRBV13 and TRBJ2-2): AAGVIQSPRHLIKEKRETATLKCYPIPRHDTVYWYQQGPGQDPQFLISFYEKMQSDKGSIPDRFSAQQFSDYHSELNMSSLELGDSALYFCASSFWADYTGELFFGEGSRLTVL.

The chain joins TRBV4-2 to TRBJ2-5; D is possibly TRBD2 (5 bases). The ends were cut back, 1 base at V and 5 bases at J, with 11 bases in the middle. CDR3 length equals 14 residues. From germline, CDR1 is LGHNA and CDR2 YNFKEQ. CDR3 DNA: TGTGCCAGCAGCCAAGCTTTGAGGGTGGAGACCCAGTACTTC. It is translated as CASSQALRVETQYF.